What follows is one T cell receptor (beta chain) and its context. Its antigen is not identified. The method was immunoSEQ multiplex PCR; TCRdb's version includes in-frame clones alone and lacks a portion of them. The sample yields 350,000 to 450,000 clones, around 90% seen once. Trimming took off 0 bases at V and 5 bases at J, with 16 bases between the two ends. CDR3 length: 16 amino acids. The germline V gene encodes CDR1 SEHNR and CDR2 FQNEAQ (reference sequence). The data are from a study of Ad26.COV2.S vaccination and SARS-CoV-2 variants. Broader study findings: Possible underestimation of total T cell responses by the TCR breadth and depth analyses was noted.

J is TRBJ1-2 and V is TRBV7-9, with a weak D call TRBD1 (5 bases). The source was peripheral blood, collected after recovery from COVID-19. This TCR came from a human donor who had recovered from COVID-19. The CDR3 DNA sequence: TGTGCCAGCAGCTTAGCGTGGGGCTTGTCAGGGTATGGCTACACCTTC. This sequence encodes CASSLAWGLSGYGYTF.